The 9 T cell receptor beta chains given below trace back to one sample, sequenced in a study of blood T cell repertoires in COVID-19. Generated by immunoSEQ multiplex PCR, the TCRdb table keeps only in-frame clones and is missing some. The top ten hold about 6.8% of the sample, which has nearly 110,000 clones, approximately 88% seen once. The specimen was peripheral blood. The receptors were gathered from a man aged 45-60 years with active or convalescent COVID-19.

V gene TRBV28 combines with J gene TRBJ2-1, with 16 bases that match TRBD2. Germline-derived CDR1 and CDR2 are MDHEN and SYDVKM. V lost 6 bases, J lost 7 bases, and 6 bases stayed unmatched. The CDR3 totals 16 residues. The CDR3 region has the DNA TGTGCCAGCAGCGGCGGGACTAGCGGGAGGGGTAATGAGCAGTTCTTC. Protein: CASSGGTSGRGNEQFF.

This clone was picked up one time. The chain links TRBV5-1 to TRBJ2-7; weak D call: TRBD2 (6 bases). Trimming removed 4 bases from V and 0 bases from J, with 11 bases in between. Germline assignment: CDR1 SGHRS and CDR2 YFSETQ. The CDR3 loop spans 14 amino acids. CDR3 DNA sequence: TGCGCCAGCAGCGTAAGCGGGTACTCCTACGAGCAGTACTTC. It is translated as CASSVSGYSYEQYF.

CDR3 sequence reads: CASSQSLTGFVTGANVLTF. For the CDR3, the DNA is TGCGCCAGCAGCCAATCGCTGACAGGGTTCGTAACTGGGGCCAACGTCCTGACTTTC. V usage is TRBV4-3 and J usage is TRBJ2-6, with 7 bases identical to TRBD1. This CDR3 has 19 residues. Unmatched junction bases numbered 12, after V lost 2 bases and J lost 2 bases. Germline values: CDR1 LGHNA, CDR2 YSLEER.

The chain recombines TRBV6-2 or TRBV6-3 with TRBJ1-2; D uncertain. V was pared by 2 bases and J by 2 bases, with 9 bases between. This CDR3 region has 14 residues. The germline V gene has CDR1 MNHEY and CDR2 SVGEGT. CDR3 nucleotides: TGTGCCAGCAGTTACAGTACAGAGAACTATGGCTACACCTTC. Its translation: CASSYSTENYGYTF.

The chain links TRBV28 to TRBJ1-6; TRBD1 is a possible D gene (5 bases). The CDR3 is made up of 14 amino acids. Trimming left V 5 bases short and J 8 bases short, with 13 bases between. Germline lookup yields CDR1 MDHEN and CDR2 SYDVKM. The CDR3 loop is CASSKQDYYSPLHF. The DNA for the CDR3 is TGTGCCAGCAGTAAACAGGATTACTATTCACCCCTCCACTTT.

The chain joins TRBV4-1 to TRBJ2-3, with 11 nucleotides matching TRBD2. Losses at the gene ends were 10 bases for V and 6 bases for J; bases not matched to a gene: 9. Germline values: CDR1 MGHRA, CDR2 YSYEKL. The CDR3 has 14 residues. The CDR3 DNA reads TGCGCCACCTCGGCACTAGCGGGAGTGGATACGCAGTATTTT. It encodes CATSALAGVDTQYF.

J is TRBJ2-1 and V is TRBV24-1; 11 bases align to TRBD1. The ends lost 5 bases at V and 7 bases at J; junction bases unmatched: 6. Germline CDR1 KGHDR, CDR2 SFDVKD. The CDR3 runs 15 residues. The CDR3 spells CATSVGTGGKNEQFF. The CDR3 region has the DNA TGTGCCACCAGTGTAGGGACAGGGGGTAAAAATGAGCAGTTCTTC.

The CDR3, as DNA: TGTGCCAGCAGCGCCTCTAGCGGGAGGGGGGGAGAGACCCAGTACTTC. Its translation: CASSASSGRGGETQYF. The chain carries TRBV9 and TRBJ2-5, with 12 bases that match TRBD2. The CDR3 spans 16 residues. Looked up from germline, CDR1 is SGDLS and CDR2 is YYNGEE. V dropped 3 bases and J dropped 4; count of bases not matched to a gene: 7.

The chain couples TRBV11-2 to TRBJ1-1; 9 nucleotides align to TRBD1. With V trimmed by 5 bases and J by 3 bases, 7 bases remained unmatched. CDR3 length: 15 amino acids. CDR1 is SGHAT, CDR2 FQNNGV, per germline. The CDR3 DNA reads TGTGCCAGCAGCCCTTTAGACAGGGGGTACACTGAAGCTTTCTTT. As protein: CASSPLDRGYTEAFF.